A selection of T cell receptor beta chains follows, all from one sample in a study of post-analysis software for immune sequencing data. TCRdb independently ran MiXCR on the PCR reads; one entry per CDR3 protein. The sample shows roughly 580,000 distinct CDR3 sequences, about 40% of them seen only once. The sequencing input was blood. Source of these receptors: a girl aged 5-17 years with multiple sclerosis. Each CDR3 is given with its conserved first and last residue. The D gene is left open where the match is weak. Expanded clones are given a class, and other clones once, few, many or no size at all.

TRBJ2-3	-	TRBV20-1	-	CSARIASSTDTQYF	TGCAGTGCTAGAATCGCTTCAAGCACAGATACGCAGTATTTT
TRBJ2-7	-	TRBV12-3/TRBV12-4	few	CASSRVRGEQYF	TGTGCCAGCAGTAGAGTCCGTGGCGAGCAGTACTTC
TRBJ2-5	-	TRBV15	once	CATSRDRGHGGGETQYF	TGTGCCACCAGCAGAGATAGGGGACACGGGGGCGGAGAGACCCAGTACTTC
TRBJ2-1	TRBD2	TRBV20-1	-	CSAGSLAGSSYNEQFF	TGCAGTGCTGGATCCTTAGCGGGGAGTTCCTACAATGAGCAGTTCTTC
TRBJ2-1	TRBD2	TRBV7-8	many	CASSPRALRGGTQFF	TGTGCCAGCAGCCCGAGGGCATTGCGCGGGGGGACTCAGTTCTTC
TRBJ2-1	-	TRBV20-1	-	CSAEPTSYSYNEQFF	TGCAGTGCTGAGCCCACTAGCTACTCCTACAATGAGCAGTTCTTC
TRBJ2-3	-	TRBV13	-	CASKRAGFTDTQYF	TGTGCCAGCAAAAGAGCGGGCTTCACAGATACGCAGTATTTT
TRBJ1-4	-	TRBV30	few	CAWSVRQGRSEKLFF	TGTGCCTGGAGTGTACGTCAGGGACGAAGTGAAAAACTGTTTTTT
TRBJ2-5	-	TRBV4-1	few	CASSQRPIKETQYF	TGCGCCAGCAGCCAGCGGCCCATTAAAGAGACCCAGTACTTC
TRBJ2-7	-	TRBV29-1	few	CSVGDPPHEQYF	TGCAGCGTTGGGGACCCCCCCCACGAGCAGTACTTC
TRBJ1-2	-	TRBV6-1	few	CASSERTVRPGYTF	TGTGCCAGCAGTGAACGGACAGTTCGGCCTGGCTACACCTTC
TRBJ2-6	-	TRBV6-6	-	CASSYWGETGANVLTF	TGTGCCAGCAGTTACTGGGGGGAAACTGGGGCCAACGTCCTGACTTTC
TRBJ2-1	-	TRBV29-1	few	CSVGPRASSYNEQFF	TGCAGCGTCGGACCCAGGGCGAGCTCCTACAATGAGCAGTTCTTC
TRBJ1-2	-	TRBV12-3/TRBV12-4	-	CASTRGGASYGYTF	TGTGCCAGCACCCGGGGAGGGGCCAGCTATGGCTACACCTTC
TRBJ2-7	TRBD1	TRBV6-5	many	CASSYSGTGTYEQYF	TGTGCCAGCAGTTACTCCGGGACAGGGACCTACGAGCAGTACTTC